This TCR beta chain was profiled in a study of control samples from healthy donors and cancer patients. V shed 6 bases and J shed 8 bases, with 15 bases lying between them. CDR3 length: 13 amino acids. This clone turned up a few times. Data came from immunoSEQ multiplex PCR; TCRdb stores just in-frame clones and leaves some out. Among about 180,000 clones listed, around nine tenths were seen once. The sequence came from a young man in good health. Sequencing was carried out using blood. This chain uses TRBV12-3 or TRBV12-4 with TRBJ2-3; D might be TRBD1 or TRBD2, each matching 5 bases. The CDR3 protein is CASSRDPGPTQYF. Here the CDR3 DNA reads TGTGCCAGCAGCCGGGACCCAGGCCCTACGCAGTATTTT.